The 10 T cell receptor beta chains below all came from one sample that was sequenced in a study of beta chain features in type 1 diabetes. Investigators reverse transcribed all isolated RNA, so they sequenced expressed TCRB transcripts. Some clones are missing from TCRdb's copy, which holds only in-frame ones; the method was immunoSEQ multiplex PCR. This sample yields some 240,000 clones, of which approximately 10% are seen a single time; approximately 1.3% belongs to the top ten. Material: central memory CD4+ T cells from blood. The receptors stem from a man aged 18 to 29 in good health.

This clone came up a few times. As DNA, the CDR3 is TGCGCCAGCAGCCTTACCAGTGCAACTAATGAAAAACTGTTTTTT. Translating it yields CASSLTSATNEKLFF. V and J are TRBV4-3 and TRBJ1-4; D is ambiguous. This CDR3 is 15 amino acids long. V lost 4 bases, J lost 0 bases, and 9 bases lay in between. In germline, CDR1 is LGHNA, CDR2 YSLEER.

This clone was detected many times. The chain links TRBV6-5 to TRBJ2-3; 7 positions agree with TRBD2. Germline V gene lookup returns CDR1 MNHEY and CDR2 SVGAGI. V dropped 4 bases and J dropped 5; count of bases not matched to a gene: 6. This CDR3 is built from 14 residues. This CDR3 reads CASSSTSARDTQYF. CDR3 coding DNA: TGTGCCAGCAGTTCCACTAGCGCTAGAGATACGCAGTATTTT.

This chain connects TRBV9 to TRBJ2-3; D gene uncertain. Germline V gene sequence: CDR1 SGDLS, CDR2 YYNGEE. V was cut by 1 base and J by 5 bases, with 11 bases left in between. CDR3 length: 14 amino acids. CDR3 DNA: TGTGCCAGCAGCGTACTTACTGGGGAAGATACGCAGTATTTT. Translating it yields CASSVLTGEDTQYF.

This clone showed up many times. V gene TRBV7-9 combines with J gene TRBJ2-5; TRBD1 matches 7 bases. J lost 2 bases, V lost 5 bases, and 8 bases had no gene match. The CDR3 loop spans 15 amino acids. CDR1 and CDR2 (germline): SEHNR, FQNEAQ (reference sequence). CDR3 nucleotide sequence: TGTGCCAGCAGCGTCGGGACAGCGGCTCAAGAGACCCAGTACTTC. Residues: CASSVGTAAQETQYF.

This clone was observed many times. The V gene is TRBV19, the J gene TRBJ2-2; TRBD1 aligns across 8 bases. Germline V CDR1 and CDR2: LNHDA, SQIVND (reference sequence). V lost 5 bases, J lost 7 bases, and 6 bases stayed unmatched. CDR3 size: 14 residues. The CDR3: CASSPRRGHGELFF. The DNA for the CDR3 is TGTGCCAGTAGTCCCCGCAGGGGGCACGGGGAGCTGTTTTTT.

This CDR3 reads CASSLDQVSQNQYF. CDR3 DNA: TGTGCCAGCAGCTTAGATCAGGTCAGCCAAAATCAGTACTTC. The chain couples TRBV11-2 to TRBJ2-7; the D is unclear. V lost 0 bases to trimming and J lost 10 bases, with 16 bases between them. Germline lookup yields CDR1 SGHAT and CDR2 FQNNGV. The CDR3 runs 14 residues.

This clone has a handful of counts. The V call is TRBV5-1, the J call TRBJ2-7; 13 bases map to TRBD2. Germline CDR1 is SGHRS and CDR2 is YFSETQ. J gave up 5 bases and V 3 bases, and 5 bases lay outside the gene matches. The CDR3 contains 15 residues. The CDR3 is CASSSGTSGINEQYF. As DNA, the CDR3 is TGCGCCAGCAGCTCCGGGACTAGCGGGATCAACGAGCAGTACTTC.

This clone was picked up a small number of times. This chain joins TRBV29-1 and TRBJ1-1, with D possibly being TRBD1 (5 bases). The V and J ends lost 3 bases and 7 bases respectively, with 21 bases between them. CDR1 SQVTM and CDR2 ANQGSEA come from the germline V gene. This CDR3 region has 15 residues. The CDR3, as DNA: TGCAGCGTTGATGCGGCCAGGGAGGGGTCTAGTGAAGCTTTCTTT. Translating it yields CSVDAAREGSSEAFF.

This clone was seen a few times. The rearrangement joins TRBV16 to TRBJ1-1; D is possibly TRBD1 (5 bases). CDR1 KGHSY and CDR2 FQNENV come from the germline V gene. The CDR3 runs to 14 residues. Trimming pared 6 bases from V and 4 bases from J, leaving 15 bases between. The CDR3 here is CASSLNGQGTEAFF. Written as DNA, the CDR3 is TGTGCCAGCAGTCTGAACGGGCAGGGCACTGAAGCTTTCTTT.

The V call is TRBV29-1, the J call TRBJ2-1; 15 bases agree with TRBD2. The CDR3 loop spans 17 amino acids. The V gene end was trimmed by 5 bases and the J gene end by 0 bases; junction bases not matched to a gene: 5. CDR1 and CDR2 from the germline V gene are SQVTM and ANQGSEA. This chain's CDR3 is CSVPRTSGRASYNEQFF. The DNA of the CDR3 is TGCAGCGTTCCACGGACTAGCGGGAGGGCCTCCTACAATGAGCAGTTCTTC.